Below, 22 T cell receptor beta chains from the same sample are listed, as sequenced in a study of T cell clones after liver transplantation (dated by TCRdb to the late 2010s). Receptor libraries were prepared by the immunoSEQ multiplex PCR assay. Imported from immuneACCESS, the table was reduced by TCRdb to in-frame sequences with V and J called. These copies leave out some clones; in studies compared against another copy, an unresolved V gene accounts for under half, and the cause of the remainder is not known. The sample table contains over 90,000 clones; only one count was recorded for about 81% of them. Of the sample, roughly 2.8% falls within the top ten clones. Material: CD4+ T cells from blood, obtained 47 months after liver transplant. Receptors originate from a human patient who received a liver transplant. After transplantation, some T cells may belong to the graft donor instead of the recipient.

The chain links TRBV7-9 to TRBJ2-5; D might be TRBD1 (6 bases). Germline V gene sequence: CDR1 SEHNR, CDR2 FQNEAQ (reference sequence). V was trimmed by 0 bases and J by 3 bases, leaving 11 bases between them. There are 15 residues in the CDR3. The DNA for the CDR3 is TGTGCCAGCAGCTTAGCTCAGGGGTGGAAAGAGACCCAGTACTTC. It codes for CASSLAQGWKETQYF.

The chain joins TRBV7-3 to TRBJ2-7; D gene unclear. Germline CDR1 SGHTA, CDR2 FQGTGA. The CDR3 has 13 amino acids. The V end was cut by 4 bases, the J end by 5 bases, with 12 bases between. This CDR3 is CASSSFARDEQYF. CDR3 sequence (DNA): TGTGCCAGCAGCTCTTTCGCTAGGGACGAGCAGTACTTC.

The genes are TRBV5-4 and TRBJ2-1; TRBD2 agrees at 14 bases. The ends lost 4 bases at V and 0 bases at J; junction bases unmatched: 3. The CDR3 runs to 17 residues. Germline assignment: CDR1 SGHNT and CDR2 YYREEE (reference sequence). This CDR3 reads CASSPGTSGSSYNEQFF. CDR3 bases: TGTGCCAGCAGCCCAGGGACTAGCGGGAGCTCCTACAATGAGCAGTTCTTC.

This CDR3 reads CASSSGQGGDQPQHF. In DNA, the CDR3 is TGTGCCAGTAGTTCGGGACAGGGGGGCGATCAGCCCCAGCATTTT. The chain couples TRBV19 to TRBJ1-5; 11 positions agree with TRBD1. The germline CDR1 and CDR2 sequences are LNHDA and SQIVND (reference sequence). This CDR3 is 15 amino acids long. J lost 5 bases, V lost 5 bases, and 5 bases had no gene match.

This CDR3 is CASSIRQRTNEKLFF. DNA of the CDR3: TGTGCCAGTAGTATTAGACAACGGACTAATGAAAAACTGTTTTTT. This rearrangement joins TRBV19 to TRBJ1-4; D is undetermined. Germline V gene sequence: CDR1 LNHDA, CDR2 SQIVND (reference sequence). Trimming took off 3 bases at V and 2 bases at J, with 10 bases between the two ends. The CDR3 has 15 amino acids.

This clone was counted between two and nine times. The V gene is TRBV27, the J gene TRBJ2-5; 10 bases are a match to TRBD1. CDR3 length: 15 amino acids. J gave up 2 bases and V 6 bases, and 6 bases lay outside the gene matches. CDR1 and CDR2 from the germline V gene are MNHEY and SMNVEV (reference sequence). For the CDR3, the DNA is TGTGCCAGCAGCCCCTTGGACAGGGGGCAAGAGACCCAGTACTTC. Amino acids: CASSPLDRGQETQYF.

This rearrangement joins TRBV18 to TRBJ1-5; D ambiguous. CDR3 length: 14 amino acids. Trimming took off 2 bases at V and 0 bases at J, with 5 bases between the two ends. Looked up from germline, CDR1 is KGHSH and CDR2 is LQKENI. For the CDR3, the DNA is TGTGCCAGCTCACCAGGGGATAGCAATCAGCCCCAGCATTTT. It codes for CASSPGDSNQPQHF.

V is TRBV2 and J is TRBJ1-3, with D possibly being TRBD1 (6 bases). CDR3 length equals 15 residues. The germline V and J ends were trimmed by 3 bases and 2 bases, with 11 bases remaining between them. Germline V gene sequence: CDR1 SNHLY, CDR2 FYNNEI. The CDR3 loop reads CASSDVPGAGNTIYF. CDR3 DNA sequence: TGTGCCAGCAGTGACGTCCCAGGGGCTGGAAACACCATATATTTT.

This chain's CDR3 is CASSLVEFRGNQPQHF. CDR3 nucleotide sequence: TGTGCCAGCAGCTTAGTGGAGTTTAGGGGCAATCAGCCCCAGCATTTT. The rearrangement joins TRBV7-2 to TRBJ1-5; no definite D call. The CDR3 totals 16 residues. CDR1 is SGHTA, CDR2 FQGNSA, per germline. The V end lost 1 base, the J end lost 2 bases, and 12 bases lay between the germline ends.

The chain uses TRBV27 and TRBJ2-1; TRBD1 aligns across 7 bases. Germline V lookup: CDR1 MNHEY, CDR2 SMNVEV (reference sequence). Trimming at V came to 10 bases and at J to 0 bases, leaving 9 bases not matched to a gene. This CDR3 spans 15 amino acids. Here the CDR3 DNA reads TGTGCCACTCAACCTCGGGACAGCTCCTACAATGAGCAGTTCTTC. This translates into CATQPRDSSYNEQFF.

The V call is TRBV27, the J call TRBJ2-7; the D gene is possibly TRBD1 (6 bases). Trimming shortened V by 2 bases and J by 2 bases, and 19 bases separated the two germline ends. CDR3 size: 17 residues. Germline V gives CDR1 MNHEY, CDR2 SMNVEV (reference sequence). CDR3 protein: CASSLNPVGAAAYEQYF. CDR3 DNA: TGTGCCAGCAGTTTAAATCCGGTGGGGGCCGCAGCCTACGAGCAGTACTTC.

This chain uses TRBV7-9 with TRBJ1-1; unclear D gene. V lost 7 bases and J 3 bases, leaving 15 bases between the germline ends. The CDR3 has 14 residues. Per the germline V gene, CDR1 is SEHNR and CDR2 is FQNEAQ (reference sequence). CDR3 in amino acids: CASTFGDLDTEAFF. In nucleotides, the CDR3 is TGTGCCAGCACCTTTGGGGATTTGGACACTGAAGCTTTCTTT.

CDR3 bases: TGTGCCAGCAGCTTGCGTACTGAAGCTTTCTTT. Amino acids: CASSLRTEAFF. The chain links TRBV5-8 to TRBJ1-1; D remains ambiguous. CDR3 length: 11 amino acids. V dropped 1 base and J dropped 5 bases, with 3 bases sitting between them. CDR1 is SGHTS and CDR2 is YDEGEE in the germline V gene.

V usage is TRBV5-5 and J usage is TRBJ2-1; D unresolved. The V and J ends lost 3 bases and 7 bases respectively, with 11 bases between them. Germline V lookup: CDR1 SGHKS, CDR2 YYEKEE (reference sequence). The CDR3 runs to 13 residues. CDR3 nucleotides: TGTGCCAGCAGCTCCCACATCGGGAATGAGCAGTTCTTC. It encodes CASSSHIGNEQFF.

This clone is a singleton in its sample. The chain carries TRBV27 and TRBJ1-2; tentative D call: TRBD1 (6 bases). The CDR3 consists of 12 residues. The ends were cut back, 2 bases at V and 8 bases at J, with 9 bases in the middle. The germline V gene has CDR1 MNHEY and CDR2 SMNVEV (reference sequence). The CDR3 DNA reads TGTGCCAGCAGTTTAGGGGGGGGCGGCTACACCTTC. Encoded protein: CASSLGGGGYTF.

The chain couples TRBV9 to TRBJ2-7; 8 bases fit TRBD2. The CDR3 is 16 amino acids. Germline values: CDR1 SGDLS, CDR2 YYNGEE. The V segment lost 4 bases and the J segment 3 bases; nucleotides outside the gene matches: 12. The DNA for the CDR3 is TGTGCCAGCAGCCTCAGTCCTTTAGCGGGAAACTACGAGCAGTACTTC. It translates to CASSLSPLAGNYEQYF.

In this sample, this clone turned up a few times. The chain recombines TRBV6-1 with TRBJ2-3; D is uncertain. From germline, CDR1 is MNHNS and CDR2 SASEGT. This CDR3 spans 10 amino acids. Trimming took 9 bases from V and 7 from J, leaving 8 bases between them. CDR3 sequence (DNA): TGTGCCAGTGCCCATAATACGCAGTATTTT. Amino acid sequence: CASAHNTQYF.

This chain joins TRBV27 and TRBJ2-7; D is ambiguous. Between the trimmed V and J ends, which lost 4 bases and 1 base, there was a span of 14 bases. The CDR3 sequence is 15 residues long. CDR1 and CDR2 (germline): MNHEY, SMNVEV (reference sequence). Here the CDR3 reads CASSSASAVSYEQYF. In nucleotides, the CDR3 is TGTGCCAGCAGTTCCGCCTCGGCAGTTTCCTACGAGCAGTACTTC.

On this clone: One end of the junction does not line up with germline, which may come from a read error. The gene calls are TRBV7-8 and TRBJ2-5, with 10 nucleotides matching TRBD2. Per the germline V gene, CDR1 is SGHVS and CDR2 is FQNEAQ. The CDR3 length is 14 residues. CDR3 sequence reads: CASSLAGGQETQYF. The DNA for the CDR3 is TGTGCCAGCAGTTTAGCGGGGGGCCAAGAGACCCAGTACTTC.

This clone was found a few times. The rearrangement uses TRBV11-1 and TRBJ2-7, with unresolved D. CDR3 length: 12 amino acids. V lost 4 bases and J lost 7, with 11 bases in between. Germline V gene data show CDR1 as SGHAT and CDR2 as FQDESV (reference sequence). CDR3 region: CASSSTSWEQYF. The CDR3 DNA is TGTGCCAGCAGCTCGACAAGTTGGGAGCAGTACTTC.

In this sample, this clone turned up a few times. This chain uses TRBV10-1 with TRBJ2-7; 12 bases line up with TRBD2. Trimming at V came to 6 bases and at J to 5 bases, leaving 2 bases not matched to a gene. This CDR3 region has 13 residues. The germline V gene has CDR1 WNHNN and CDR2 SYGVQD (reference sequence). This CDR3 reads CASSLAGGNEQYF. The CDR3 DNA reads as TGCGCCAGCAGCCTAGCGGGAGGGAACGAGCAGTACTTC.

This chain links TRBV11-3 with TRBJ2-2, with D unclear. V was pared by 1 base and J by 4 bases, with 7 bases between. The CDR3 runs 14 residues. CDR1 is SGHNT and CDR2 is YENEEA in the germline V gene. CDR3 amino acids: CASSLGRATGELFF. In nucleotides, the CDR3 is TGTGCCAGCAGCTTAGGCCGTGCCACCGGGGAGCTGTTTTTT.